This T cell receptor beta chain was retrieved from a study of blood T cell repertoires in COVID-19. Study background: Samples representing acute and convalescent COVID-19 were sourced from the United States, Italy and Spain. Sources were T cells, B-cell-depleted T cells, or PBMCs; the material itself was cDNA or gDNA.

Original handling: Reference gene primer amplification gave estimated nucleated cell counts. Profiled with immunoSEQ multiplex PCR; TCRdb holds only in-frame clones, not every one. V, J and clone size are those of that table, while D and trimming were read from the DNA. This sample yields approximately 75,000 clones, of which approximately 82% are seen a single time; more than 20% belongs to the top ten. This clone was observed once. The germline gives CDR1 SGHVS, CDR2 FNYEAQ. The CDR3 consists of 15 residues. Germline trimming cut 2 bases from V and 7 bases from J; bases unmatched to any gene: 5. The origin of this receptor is a woman between 50 and 59 years old with acute or convalescent COVID-19. The gene calls are TRBV7-6 and TRBJ1-6, with 7 bases aligning to TRBD1. Sequencing was done on a sample of peripheral blood. For the CDR3, the DNA is TGTGCCAGCAGCTTAAGGACAGGCGGGAATTCACCCCTCCACTTT. Protein product: CASSLRTGGNSPLHF.